The clone carrying this T cell receptor beta chain was seen only once. The method was immunoSEQ multiplex PCR; TCRdb's version includes in-frame clones alone and lacks a portion of them. The sample includes around 140,000 clones, 82% of them seen just once. The data stem from a study of blood T cell repertoires in COVID-19. Turning to the study itself: Italy, Spain and the United States were the sources of the convalescent and acute COVID-19 samples.

V was pared by 3 bases and J by 1 base, with 5 bases of the junction left unmatched. This CDR3 spans 15 amino acids. CDR1 and CDR2 from the germline V gene are GTSNPN and SVGIG (reference sequence). The clonotype comes from a human donor with acute or convalescent COVID-19. The donor label of this sample is uncertain. The specimen was peripheral blood. This chain uses TRBV30 with TRBJ2-2; 7 positions agree with TRBD1. The CDR3 nucleotides are TGTGCCTGGAGCCCCTGGACAGGGAACACCGGGGAGCTGTTTTTT. Amino acid sequence: CAWSPWTGNTGELFF.